This T cell receptor (beta chain) stems from a study of shared clonotypes between healthy human individuals. Germline V CDR1 and CDR2: MNHNY, SVGAGI (reference sequence). The CDR3 extends over 12 amino acids. V lost 6 bases, J lost 2 bases, and 8 bases lay in between. A split of CD4+ cells into CD45RA+ naive and CD45RA-negative memory subsets was performed. Assay execution proceeded at the deep level. Sequenced by immunoSEQ multiplex PCR; TCRdb stores in-frame clones only, minus some. This sample has 500,000 or so clones, with roughly 95% found just once. Source material: naive CD4+ T cells sorted from blood. Subset described: CD45RA+ positively selected. The chain recombines TRBV6-6 with TRBJ2-7; D unclear. The TCR originated in a woman in her 30s in good health. CDR3 DNA: TGTGCCAGCAGCCGAGACCCCTACGAGCAGTACTTC. Translated: CASSRDPYEQYF.